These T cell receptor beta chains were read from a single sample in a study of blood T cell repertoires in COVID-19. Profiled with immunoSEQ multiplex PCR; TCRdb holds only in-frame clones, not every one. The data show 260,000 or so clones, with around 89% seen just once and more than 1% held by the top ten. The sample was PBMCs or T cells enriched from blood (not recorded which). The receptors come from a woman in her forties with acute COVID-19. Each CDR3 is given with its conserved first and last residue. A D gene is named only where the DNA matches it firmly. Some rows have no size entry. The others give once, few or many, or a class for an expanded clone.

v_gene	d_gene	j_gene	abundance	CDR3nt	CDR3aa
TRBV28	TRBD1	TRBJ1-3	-	TGTGCCAGCAGTTTGGACAGGGCCGTGAGGAACACCATATATTTT	CASSLDRAVRNTIYF
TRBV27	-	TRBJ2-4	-	TGTGCCAGCAGCCCTCAGGGGCGGCTAGCCAAAAACATTCAGTACTTC	CASSPQGRLAKNIQYF
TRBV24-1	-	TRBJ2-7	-	TGTGCCACCAGTGAGGACAGATCGGGCGAGCAGTACTTC	CATSEDRSGEQYF
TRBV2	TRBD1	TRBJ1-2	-	TGTGCCAGCAGTGAAATGGGACAGAACTATGGCTACACCTTC	CASSEMGQNYGYTF
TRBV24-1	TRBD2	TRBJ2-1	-	TGTGCCACCAGTGTATTTACCCGAGCGGGGTACAATGAGCAGTTCTTC	CATSVFTRAGYNEQFF
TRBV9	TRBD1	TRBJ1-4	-	TGTGCCAGCAGCGTAGACTTGGGACAGGGTAATGAAAAACTGTTTTTT	CASSVDLGQGNEKLFF
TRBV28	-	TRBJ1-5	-	TGTGCCAGCAGAAGCATCAGGGCGTCCCAGCATTTT	CASRSIRASQHF
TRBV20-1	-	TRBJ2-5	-	TGCAGTGCTGACAGGGAGACCCAGTACTTC	CSADRETQYF
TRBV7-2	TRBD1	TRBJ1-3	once	TGTGCCAGCAGCTTTTTACAGGGGCTAGGTGGAAACACCATATATTTT	CASSFLQGLGGNTIYF
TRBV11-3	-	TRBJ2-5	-	TGTGCCAGCAGCTCCCGACAGATCCAGCGAGAGACCCAGTACTTC	CASSSRQIQRETQYF
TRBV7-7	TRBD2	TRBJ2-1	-	TGTGCTAGCAGCAGGACTAGCGGGAGTTACAATGAGCAGTTCTTC	CASSRTSGSYNEQFF
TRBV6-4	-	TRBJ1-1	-	TGTGCCAGCAGTGACTCGTCAGGGAACACTGAAGCTTTCTTT	CASSDSSGNTEAFF
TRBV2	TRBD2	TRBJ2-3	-	TGTGCCAGCAGGGACATTCCGGGACTAGCGGGATACACAGATACGCAGTATTTT	CASRDIPGLAGYTDTQYF
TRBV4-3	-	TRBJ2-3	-	TGCGCCAGCAGCCAGGGGGGACAGCTTAGCACAGATACGCAGTATTTT	CASSQGGQLSTDTQYF
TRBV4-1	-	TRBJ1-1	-	TGCGCCAGCACCACCCTTAACAGAAACACTGAAGCTTTCTTT	CASTTLNRNTEAFF
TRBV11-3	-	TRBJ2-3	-	TGTGCCAGCAGCTATTACGAAACTAGCACAGATACGCAGTATTTT	CASSYYETSTDTQYF
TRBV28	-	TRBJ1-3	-	TGTGCCAGCAGTTTCCCCGGGACATATAATCGAAACACCATATATTTT	CASSFPGTYNRNTIYF
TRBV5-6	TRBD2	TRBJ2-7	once	TGTGCCAGCAGCTTGGTAACTAGCGGCGAGCAGTACTTC	CASSLVTSGEQYF
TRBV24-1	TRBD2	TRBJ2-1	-	TGTGCCACCAGTGATTCTGGACTAGCGGGAGCCTTCAATGAGCAGTTCTTC	CATSDSGLAGAFNEQFF
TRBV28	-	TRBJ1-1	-	TGTGCCAGCAGGCTACAGGGTAGCACTGAAGCTTTCTTT	CASRLQGSTEAFF
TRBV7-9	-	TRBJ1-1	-	TGTGCCAGCACCTCTACTTATCTCCCAAACACTGAAGCTTTCTTT	CASTSTYLPNTEAFF
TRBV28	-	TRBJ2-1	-	TGTGCCAGCAGTTGGGCCCGGGAAAAGCAGTTCTTC	CASSWAREKQFF
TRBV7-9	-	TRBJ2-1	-	TGTGCCAGCAGCTTTTCCACAGGGAGGGATGAGCAGTTCTTC	CASSFSTGRDEQFF
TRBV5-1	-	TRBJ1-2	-	TGCGCCAGCAGCTTGGGTGCGGAAGCGGGAGGCTACACCTTC	CASSLGAEAGGYTF
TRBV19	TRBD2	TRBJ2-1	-	TGTGCCAGTAGTTCGGCTAGCGGGACGACCGATGAGCAGTTCTTC	CASSSASGTTDEQFF
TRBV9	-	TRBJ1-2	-	TGTGCCAGCAGCCCCTTCGTGGCAGCTAACTATGGCTACACCTTC	CASSPFVAANYGYTF
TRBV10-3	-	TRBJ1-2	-	TGTGCCATCAGTGAATCCGAGGGCAACTATGGCTACACCTTC	CAISESEGNYGYTF
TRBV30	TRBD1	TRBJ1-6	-	TGTGCCGGTCAGGGGGTAAGAAATTCACCCCTCCACTTT	CAGQGVRNSPLHF
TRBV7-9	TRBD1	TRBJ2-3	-	TGTGCCAGCAGCTTAGAAACGGGACAGGGGGATGGGGCAGATACGCAGTATTTT	CASSLETGQGDGADTQYF
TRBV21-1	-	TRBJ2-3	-	TGTGCCAGCAGCAAAAAAGGGGGCACAGATACGCAGTATTTT	CASSKKGGTDTQYF
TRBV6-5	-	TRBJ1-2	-	TGTGCCAGCCCTGGGAGTGGGTACGGCTACACCTTC	CASPGSGYGYTF
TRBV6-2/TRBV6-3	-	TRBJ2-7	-	TGTGCCAGCAGCCCTGACCAGCGACCCGGTTCCAGCTCCTACGAGCAGTACTTC	CASSPDQRPGSSSYEQYF
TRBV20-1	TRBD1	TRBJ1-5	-	TGCAGTGCTAGTTCCCCCGGACAGGGATCGGGGCAGCCCCAGCATTTT	CSASSPGQGSGQPQHF
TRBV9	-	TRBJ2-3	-	TGTGCCAGCAGCCAGGCGGGCGGAGGCACAGATACGCAGTATTTT	CASSQAGGGTDTQYF
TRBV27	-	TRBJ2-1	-	TGTGCCAGCAGCCCCCGTGCGAGCTCCTACAATGAGCAGTTCTTC	CASSPRASSYNEQFF
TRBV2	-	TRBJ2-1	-	TGTGCCAGCAGTGAAGTGCTCCTCTCGACAGGTTCCTACAATGAGCAGTTCTTC	CASSEVLLSTGSYNEQFF
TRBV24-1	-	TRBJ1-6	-	TGTGCTCGGAGCGGGACTCCGCGCAGTAATTCACCCCTCCACTTT	CARSGTPRSNSPLHF
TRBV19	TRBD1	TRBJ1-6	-	TGTGCCAGTAGTGTAACAGGGGGTGGATCACCCCTCCACTTT	CASSVTGGGSPLHF
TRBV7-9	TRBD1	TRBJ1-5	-	TGTGCCAGCAGCCCGGGACAGTTTAGCAATCAGCCCCAGCATTTT	CASSPGQFSNQPQHF
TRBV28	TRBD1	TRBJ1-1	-	TGTGCCAGCAGTAGACAGGGATATGCTTTCTTT	CASSRQGYAFF
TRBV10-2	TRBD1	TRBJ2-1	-	TGCGCCAGCAGTGACTGGACAGGGGGGTACAATGAGCAGTTCTTC	CASSDWTGGYNEQFF
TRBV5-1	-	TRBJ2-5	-	TGCGCCAGCAGCCCCGGACAGCCGCAAGAGACCCAGTACTTC	CASSPGQPQETQYF
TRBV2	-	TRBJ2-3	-	TGTGCCGCAAGGCGGCAGAGCACAGATACGCAGTATTTT	CAARRQSTDTQYF
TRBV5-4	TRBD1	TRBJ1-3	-	TGTGCCAGCAGCAACAGGGGATCTGGAAACACCATATATTTT	CASSNRGSGNTIYF
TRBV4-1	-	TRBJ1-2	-	TGCGCCAGCAGCGCCCTAGGGGCGCGTTATGGCTACACCTTC	CASSALGARYGYTF
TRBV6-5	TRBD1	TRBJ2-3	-	TGTGCCAGCAGTTACCGGACAGGTATAGCAGCGGATACGCAGTATTTT	CASSYRTGIAADTQYF
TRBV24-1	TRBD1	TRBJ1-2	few	TGTGCCACCAGTGATGCCGACAGGGCCCGTGGCTACACCTTC	CATSDADRARGYTF
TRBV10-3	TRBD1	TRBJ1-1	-	TGTGCCATCAGTGGGGGACAGACCGCTGAAGCTTTCTTT	CAISGGQTAEAFF